The clone carrying this T cell receptor beta chain has just a few counts. CDR1 and CDR2 from the germline V gene are SGHTA and FQGNSA. The V gene lost 5 bases and the J gene lost 3 bases, with 13 bases spanning the gap. The CDR3 has 14 residues. The sample is drawn from a study of T cells in Graves' hyperthyroidism and ophthalmopathy. TCR beta CDR3 region amplification was performed from RNA transcripts. A set of HTBI primers served as the primers for a first-round RT-PCR of the TCR CDR3. TCRdb passed the multiplex PCR reads through MiXCR, listing each CDR3 protein once. The sample consists of hundreds of thousands of distinct CDR3 sequences, 35% to 45% of them appearing once. It was uncontrolled infection, other autoimmune disease, pregnancy or lactation that excluded patients.

This sequence was found in a man between 18 and 35 years old with Graves' hyperthyroidism. The sequenced material came from blood. The chain couples TRBV7-2 to TRBJ2-5; D not certain. The CDR3 DNA sequence: TGTGCCAGCAGCCGCCGAGACAAGAAAGAGACCCAGTACTTC. It codes for CASSRRDKKETQYF. The whole variable domain, remainder taken from reference TRBV7-2 and TRBJ2-5, is GAGVSQSPSNKVTEKGKDVELRCDPISGHTALYWYRQSLGQGLEFLIYFQGNSAPDKSGLPSDRFSAERTGGSVSTLTIQRTQQEDSAVYLCASSRRDKKETQYFGPGTRLLVL.